This T cell receptor (beta chain) was retrieved from a study of T cells after yellow fever vaccination. Study-level points and caveats: Researchers noted that a small share of clonotypes showed up in both CD4 and CD8 compartments.

CDR1 and CDR2 (germline): MGHRA, YSYEKL. The CDR3 runs to 16 residues. The V and J ends lost 0 bases and 2 bases respectively, with 13 bases between them. At least ten counts were recorded for this clonotype. The antigen is undetermined. Template switching with 5'RACE generated the TCR cDNA and added a universal primer site and UMIs. TCRdb used MiXCR to reprocess the 5' RACE reads, holding one entry per CDR3 protein. Seen here are about 320,000 distinct CDR3 sequences, roughly 10% observed once, and the top ten hold about 3%. This TCR was recovered from a man between 18 and 35 years old who received the YFV17D yellow fever vaccine. The chain has TRBV4-1 and TRBJ1-2, with D hard to call. The sequenced sample was CD4+ T cells sorted from PBMCs, obtained 45 days after the yellow fever booster vaccination. CDR3 protein: CASSQDAMGGNYGYTF. The CDR3 DNA reads as TGCGCCAGCAGCCAAGATGCTATGGGCGGGAACTATGGCTACACCTTC.